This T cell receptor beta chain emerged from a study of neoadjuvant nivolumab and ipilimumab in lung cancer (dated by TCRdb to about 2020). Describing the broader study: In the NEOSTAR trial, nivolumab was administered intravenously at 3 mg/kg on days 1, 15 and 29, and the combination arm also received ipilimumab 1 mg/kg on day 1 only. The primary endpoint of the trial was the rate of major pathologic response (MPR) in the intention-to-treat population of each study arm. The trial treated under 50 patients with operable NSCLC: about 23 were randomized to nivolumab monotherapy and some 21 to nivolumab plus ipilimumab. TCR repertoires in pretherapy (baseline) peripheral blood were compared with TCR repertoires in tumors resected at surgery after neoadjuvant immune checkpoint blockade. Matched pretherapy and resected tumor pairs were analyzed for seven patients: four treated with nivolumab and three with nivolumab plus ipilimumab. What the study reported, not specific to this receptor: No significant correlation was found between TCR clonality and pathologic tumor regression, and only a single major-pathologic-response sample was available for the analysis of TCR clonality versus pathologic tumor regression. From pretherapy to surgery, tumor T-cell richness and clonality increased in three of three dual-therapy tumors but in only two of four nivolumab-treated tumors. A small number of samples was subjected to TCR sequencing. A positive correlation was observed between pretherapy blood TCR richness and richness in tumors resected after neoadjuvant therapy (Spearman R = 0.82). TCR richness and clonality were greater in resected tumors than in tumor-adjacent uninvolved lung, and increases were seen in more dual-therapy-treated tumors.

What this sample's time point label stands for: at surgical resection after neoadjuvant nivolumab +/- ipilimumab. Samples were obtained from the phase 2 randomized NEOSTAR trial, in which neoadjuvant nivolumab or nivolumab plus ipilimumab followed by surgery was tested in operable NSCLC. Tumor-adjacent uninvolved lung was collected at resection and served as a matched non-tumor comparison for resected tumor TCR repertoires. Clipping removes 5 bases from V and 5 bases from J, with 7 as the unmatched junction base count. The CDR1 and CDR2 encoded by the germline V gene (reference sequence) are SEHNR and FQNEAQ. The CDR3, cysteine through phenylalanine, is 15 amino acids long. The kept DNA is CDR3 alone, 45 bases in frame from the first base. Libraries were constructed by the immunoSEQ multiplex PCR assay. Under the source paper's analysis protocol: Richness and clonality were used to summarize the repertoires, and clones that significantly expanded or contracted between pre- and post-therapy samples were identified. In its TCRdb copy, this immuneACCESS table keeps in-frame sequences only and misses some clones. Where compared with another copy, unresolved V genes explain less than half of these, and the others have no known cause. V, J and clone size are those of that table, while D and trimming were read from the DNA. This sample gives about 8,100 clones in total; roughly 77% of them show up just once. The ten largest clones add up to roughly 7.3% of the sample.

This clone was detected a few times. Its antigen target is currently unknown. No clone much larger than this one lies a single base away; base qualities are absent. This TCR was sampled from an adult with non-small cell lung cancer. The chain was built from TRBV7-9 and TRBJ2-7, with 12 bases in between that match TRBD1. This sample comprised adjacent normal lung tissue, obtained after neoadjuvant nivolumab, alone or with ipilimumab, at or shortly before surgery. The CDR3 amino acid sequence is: CASSNRDRGLHEQYF. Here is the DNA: TGTGCCAGCAGCAACCGGGACAGGGGGCTCCACGAGCAGTACTTC. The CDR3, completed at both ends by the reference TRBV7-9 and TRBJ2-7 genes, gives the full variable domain DTGVSQNPRHKITKRGQNVTFRCDPISEHNRLYWYRQTLGQGPEFLTYFQNEAQLEKSRLLSDRFSAERPKGSFSTLEIQRTEQGDSAMYLCASSNRDRGLHEQYFGPGTRLTVT.